This T cell receptor (beta chain) was observed in a study of T cell changes during pregnancy in multiple sclerosis. Profiled with immunoSEQ multiplex PCR; TCRdb holds only in-frame clones, not every one. The sample includes about 43,000 clones, 85% to 90% seen only once; the top ten take 4.7%. This CDR3 has 19 residues. The germline gives CDR1 SGHKS, CDR2 YYEKEE (reference sequence). The V end lost 1 base, the J end lost 3 bases, and 24 bases lay between the germline ends. The chain has TRBV5-5 and TRBJ2-3; TRBD1 might be the D (6 bases). The sequence derives from a female donor in good health, enrolled as a control in a pregnancy study. This specimen was peripheral blood, taken in the second trimester of pregnancy. The CDR3 bases are TGTGCCAGCAGCTTGACACTAGGAAAACAGGGAAAAGTAACAGATACGCAGTATTTT. It specifies CASSLTLGKQGKVTDTQYF.